The T cell receptor (beta chain) described here comes from a study of T cell responses to AZD1222 COVID-19 vaccine. Study conclusions and caveats: In a largely white British group with more females than males, clonal diversity was possibly underestimated.

The V gene's germline CDR1 is LGHDT and CDR2 YNNKEL (reference sequence). Trimming stripped 1 base from V and 3 bases from J, with 7 bases between. The CDR3 extends over 13 amino acids. Concerning this clone itself: As yet, its antigen is unknown.

Clones were read by immunoSEQ multiplex PCR, and TCRdb kept only the in-frame ones, dropping some. The sample lists approximately 130,000 clones, approximately 85% occurring once. The receptor was isolated from an adult who received the AZD1222 COVID-19 vaccine. The genes are TRBV3-1 (or the pseudogene TRBV3-2) and TRBJ2-7, with D hard to call. The sample consisted of peripheral blood, taken 28 days after the second AZD1222 dose. CDR3 region: CASSQGGFYEQYF. CDR3 sequence (DNA): TGTGCCAGCAGCCAAGGCGGCTTCTACGAGCAGTACTTC.